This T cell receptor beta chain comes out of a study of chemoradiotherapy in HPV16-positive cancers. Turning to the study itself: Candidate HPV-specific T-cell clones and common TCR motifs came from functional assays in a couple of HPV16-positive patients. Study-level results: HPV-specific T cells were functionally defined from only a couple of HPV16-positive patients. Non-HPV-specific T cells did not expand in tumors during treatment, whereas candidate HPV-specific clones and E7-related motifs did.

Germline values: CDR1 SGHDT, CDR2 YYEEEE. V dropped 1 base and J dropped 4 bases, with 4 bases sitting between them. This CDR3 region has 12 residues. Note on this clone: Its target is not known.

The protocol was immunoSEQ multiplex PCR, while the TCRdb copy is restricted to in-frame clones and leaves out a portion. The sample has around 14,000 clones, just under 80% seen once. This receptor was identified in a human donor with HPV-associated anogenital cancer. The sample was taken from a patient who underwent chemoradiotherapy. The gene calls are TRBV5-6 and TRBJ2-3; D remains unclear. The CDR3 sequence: CASSLNPDTQYF. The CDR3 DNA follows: TGTGCCAGCAGCTTGAATCCAGATACGCAGTATTTT.